The source of this TCR beta chain is a study of cytomegalovirus exposure and HLA in healthy donors. Notes on the study in general: According to reports, the classifier identified cytomegalovirus status with high specificity and sensitivity. Some TCR beta chains (approximately 180 of them) were listed as cytomegalovirus-associated.

CDR3 length equals 17 residues. Germline values: CDR1 ENHRY, CDR2 SYGVKD. Trimming took 10 bases from V and 1 from J; bases not matched to a gene: 17. On this clone: As yet, its antigen is unknown.

PCR employed 60 Vbeta and 13 Jbeta primers. Assay: immunoSEQ multiplex PCR; the TCRdb copy retains only in-frame clones and omits some. The data show approximately 100,000 clones, 65% seen once. This clonotype was sampled from a man younger than 45 in good health and CMV-seropositive. The chain couples TRBV10-3 to TRBJ2-5; 8 bases are a match to TRBD2. The sample consisted of PBMCs. This chain's CDR3 is CATGAGEIITSQETQYF. DNA of the CDR3: TGTGCCACTGGAGCGGGGGAGATAATAACCAGCCAAGAGACCCAGTACTTC.